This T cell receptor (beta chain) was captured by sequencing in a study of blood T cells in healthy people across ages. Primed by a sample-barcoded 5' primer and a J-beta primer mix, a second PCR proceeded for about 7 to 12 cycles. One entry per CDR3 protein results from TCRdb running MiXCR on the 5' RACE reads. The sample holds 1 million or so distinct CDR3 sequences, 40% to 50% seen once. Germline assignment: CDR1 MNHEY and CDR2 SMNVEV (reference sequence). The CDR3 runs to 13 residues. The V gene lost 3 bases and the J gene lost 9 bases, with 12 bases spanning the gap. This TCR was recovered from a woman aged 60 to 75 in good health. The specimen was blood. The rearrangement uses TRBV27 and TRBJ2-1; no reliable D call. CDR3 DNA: TGTGCCAGCAGTTTCGGGCTACCCTCTGAGCAGTTCTTC. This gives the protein CASSFGLPSEQFF.